The present T cell receptor (beta chain) was sequenced within a study of cytomegalovirus exposure and HLA in healthy donors. Use of 60 Vbeta and 13 Jbeta primers characterized the PCR. Some clones are missing from TCRdb's copy, which holds only in-frame ones; the method was immunoSEQ multiplex PCR. The data hold 65,000 to 100,000 clones, with more than 75% observed a single time. Findings and caveats of the study: The study found most TCR sequences rare, yet found some public TCRs in many donors.

Remarks on this clone: Its antigen is still unknown.

Healthy bone marrow donors supplied every sample. V was pared by 3 bases and J by 1 base, with 9 bases between. CDR1 GTSNPN and CDR2 SVGIG come from the germline V gene (reference sequence). This CDR3 is built from 13 residues. The sequence came from a woman in her forties in good health and CMV-seropositive. The rearrangement links TRBV30 to TRBJ1-1; no clear D gene. The sample comprised PBMCs. For the CDR3, the DNA is TGTGCCTGGAGCTCGACACCGAACACTGAAGCTTTCTTT. Protein: CAWSSTPNTEAFF. The variable domain in full, completed from reference TRBV30 and TRBJ1-1, reads SQTIHQWPATLVQPVGSPLSLECTVEGTSNPNLYWYRQAAGRGLQLLFYSVGIGQISSEVPQNLSASRPQDRQFILSSKKLLLSDSGFYLCAWSSTPNTEAFFGQGTRLTVV.